This T cell receptor beta chain was identified in a study of monozygotic twins with inflammatory bowel disease. Germline values: CDR1 SNHLY, CDR2 FYNNEI. This CDR3 has 13 residues. Using the 5' RACE reads, TCRdb records one entry per CDR3 protein without DNA. The table lists approximately 400,000 distinct CDR3 sequences. Specimen: blood. The chain is built from TRBV2 and TRBJ1-2; TCRdb's assignment of TRBD1 cannot be checked, as there is no DNA. This TCR came from a human donor with ulcerative colitis or Crohn's disease, or a healthy co-twin of an affected twin (not recorded which). CDR3 in amino acids: CASTAGQVYGYTF.